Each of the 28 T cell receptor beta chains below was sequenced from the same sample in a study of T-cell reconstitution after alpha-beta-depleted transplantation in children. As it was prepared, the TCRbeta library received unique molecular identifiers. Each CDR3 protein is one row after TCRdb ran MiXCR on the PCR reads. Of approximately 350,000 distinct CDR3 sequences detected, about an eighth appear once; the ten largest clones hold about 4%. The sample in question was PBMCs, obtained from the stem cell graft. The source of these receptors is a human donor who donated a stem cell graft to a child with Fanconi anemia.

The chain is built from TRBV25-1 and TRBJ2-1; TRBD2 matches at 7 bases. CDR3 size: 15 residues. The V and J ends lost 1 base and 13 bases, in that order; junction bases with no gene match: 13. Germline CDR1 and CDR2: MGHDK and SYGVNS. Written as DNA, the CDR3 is TGTGCCAGCAGTGAATTAGATACGGGGGGTGCGGAACAGTTCTTC. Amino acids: CASSELDTGGAEQFF.

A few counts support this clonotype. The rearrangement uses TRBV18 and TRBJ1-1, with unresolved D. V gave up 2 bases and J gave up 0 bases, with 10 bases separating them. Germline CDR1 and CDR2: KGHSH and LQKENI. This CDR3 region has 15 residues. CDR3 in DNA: TGTGCCAGCTCACCAAATCGAGAATTGAACACTGAAGCTTTCTTT. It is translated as CASSPNRELNTEAFF. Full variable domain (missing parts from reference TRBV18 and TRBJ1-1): NAGVMQNPRHLVRRRGQEARLRCSPMKGHSHVYWYRQLPEEGLKFMVYLQKENIIDESGMPKERFSAEFPKEGPSILRIQQVVRGDSAAYFCASSPNRELNTEAFFGQGTRLTVV.

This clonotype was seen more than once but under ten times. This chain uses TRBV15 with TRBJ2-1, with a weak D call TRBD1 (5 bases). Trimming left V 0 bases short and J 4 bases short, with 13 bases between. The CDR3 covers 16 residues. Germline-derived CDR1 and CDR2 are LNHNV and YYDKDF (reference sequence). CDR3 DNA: TGTGCCACCAGCAGAGATCCCAGGGAAGGATACAATGAGCAGTTCTTC. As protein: CATSRDPREGYNEQFF.

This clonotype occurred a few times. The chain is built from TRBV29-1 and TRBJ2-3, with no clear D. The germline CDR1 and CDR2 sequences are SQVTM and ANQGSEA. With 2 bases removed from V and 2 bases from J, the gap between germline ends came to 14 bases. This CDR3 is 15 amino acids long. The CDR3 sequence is CSVESLGQVTDTQYF. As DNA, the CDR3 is TGCAGCGTTGAATCCCTGGGTCAAGTCACAGATACGCAGTATTTT.

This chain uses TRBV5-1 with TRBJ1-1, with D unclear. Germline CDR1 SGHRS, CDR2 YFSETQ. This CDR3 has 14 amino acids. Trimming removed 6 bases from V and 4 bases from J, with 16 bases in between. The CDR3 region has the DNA TGCGCCAGCACCCCCGACGCCTCGAGCACTGAAGCTTTCTTT. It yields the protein CASTPDASSTEAFF. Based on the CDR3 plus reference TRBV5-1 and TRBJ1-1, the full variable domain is KAGVTQTPRYLIKTRGQQVTLSCSPISGHRSVSWYQQTPGQGLQFLFEYFSETQRNKGNFPGRFSGRQFSNSRSEMNVSTLELGDSALYLCASTPDASSTEAFFGQGTRLTVV.

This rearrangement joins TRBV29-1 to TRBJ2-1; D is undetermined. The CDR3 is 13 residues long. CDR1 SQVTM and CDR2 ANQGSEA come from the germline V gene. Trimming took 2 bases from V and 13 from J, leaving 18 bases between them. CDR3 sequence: CSVEMDAKTLQFF. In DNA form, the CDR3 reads TGCAGCGTTGAAATGGACGCCAAGACTTTACAGTTCTTC.

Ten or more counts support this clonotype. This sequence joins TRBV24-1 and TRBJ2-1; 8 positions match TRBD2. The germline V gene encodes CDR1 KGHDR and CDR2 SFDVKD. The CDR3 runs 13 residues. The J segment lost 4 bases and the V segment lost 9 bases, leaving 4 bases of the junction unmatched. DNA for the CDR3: TGTGCCACCGGTAGCGGGGCTTACAATGAGCAGTTCTTC. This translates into CATGSGAYNEQFF.

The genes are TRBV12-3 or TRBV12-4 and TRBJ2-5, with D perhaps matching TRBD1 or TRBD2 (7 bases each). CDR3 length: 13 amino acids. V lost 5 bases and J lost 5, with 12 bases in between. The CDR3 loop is CASSNRGGETQYF. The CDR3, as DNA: TGTGCCAGCAGTAACAGGGGAGGGGAGACCCAGTACTTC.

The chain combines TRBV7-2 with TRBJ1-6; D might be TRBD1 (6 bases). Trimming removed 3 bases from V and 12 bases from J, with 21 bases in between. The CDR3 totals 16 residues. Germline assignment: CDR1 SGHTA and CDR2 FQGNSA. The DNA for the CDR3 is TGTGCCAGCAGCTTCGCTGGAGGACAGTCGAGACTACCCCTCCACTTT. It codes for CASSFAGGQSRLPLHF.

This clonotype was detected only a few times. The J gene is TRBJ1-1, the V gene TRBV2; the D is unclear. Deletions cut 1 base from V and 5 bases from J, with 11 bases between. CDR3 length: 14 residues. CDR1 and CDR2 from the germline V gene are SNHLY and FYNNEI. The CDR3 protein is CASSEGVRRTEAFF. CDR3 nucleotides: TGTGCCAGCAGTGAAGGGGTTCGCCGAACTGAAGCTTTCTTT. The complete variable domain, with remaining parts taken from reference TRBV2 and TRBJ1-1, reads EPEVTQTPSHQVTQMGQEVILRCVPISNHLYFYWYRQILGQKVEFLVSFYNNEISEKSEIFDDQFSVERPDGSNFTLKIRSTKLEDSAMYFCASSEGVRRTEAFFGQGTRLTVV.

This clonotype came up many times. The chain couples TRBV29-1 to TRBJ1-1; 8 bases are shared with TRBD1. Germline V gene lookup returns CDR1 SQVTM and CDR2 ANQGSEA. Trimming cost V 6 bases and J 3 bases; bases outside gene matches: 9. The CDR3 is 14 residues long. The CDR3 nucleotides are TGCAGCGTAACGACAGGGGCAGGGCACACTGAAGCTTTCTTT. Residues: CSVTTGAGHTEAFF.

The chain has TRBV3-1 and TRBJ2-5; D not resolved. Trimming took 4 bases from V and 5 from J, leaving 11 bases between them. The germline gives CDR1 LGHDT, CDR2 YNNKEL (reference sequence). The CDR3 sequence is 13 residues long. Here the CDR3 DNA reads TGTGCCAGCAGCCTCGCCCCCTTCGAGACCCAGTACTTC. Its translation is CASSLAPFETQYF.

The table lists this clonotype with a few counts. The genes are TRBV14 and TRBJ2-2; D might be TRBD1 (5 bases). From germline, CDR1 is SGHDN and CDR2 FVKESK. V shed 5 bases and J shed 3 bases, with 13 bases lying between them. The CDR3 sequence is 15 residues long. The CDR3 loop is CASSSGWLHTGELFF. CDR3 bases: TGTGCCAGCAGCTCAGGGTGGCTCCACACCGGGGAGCTGTTTTTT.

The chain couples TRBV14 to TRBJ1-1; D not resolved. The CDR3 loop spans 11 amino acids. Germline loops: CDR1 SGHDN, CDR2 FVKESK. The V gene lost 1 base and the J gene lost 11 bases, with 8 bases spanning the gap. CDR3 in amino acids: CASSQGGRAFF. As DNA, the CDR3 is TGTGCCAGCAGCCAAGGGGGTCGGGCTTTCTTT.

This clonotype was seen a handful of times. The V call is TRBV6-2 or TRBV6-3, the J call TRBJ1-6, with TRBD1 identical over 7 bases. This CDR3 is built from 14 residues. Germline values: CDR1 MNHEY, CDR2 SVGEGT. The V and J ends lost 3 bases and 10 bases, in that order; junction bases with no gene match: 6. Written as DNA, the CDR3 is TGTGCCAGCAGTTATGGAAGGGGGCTGTCACCCCTCCACTTT. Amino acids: CASSYGRGLSPLHF.

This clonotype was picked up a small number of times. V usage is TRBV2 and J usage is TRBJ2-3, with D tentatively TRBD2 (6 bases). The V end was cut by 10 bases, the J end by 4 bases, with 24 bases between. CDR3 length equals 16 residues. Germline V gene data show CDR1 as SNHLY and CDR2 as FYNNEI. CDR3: CATLPLAGTHPDTQYF. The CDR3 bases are TGTGCCACCCTACCGTTAGCCGGGACTCATCCAGATACGCAGTATTTT. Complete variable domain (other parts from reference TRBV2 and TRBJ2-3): EPEVTQTPSHQVTQMGQEVILRCVPISNHLYFYWYRQILGQKVEFLVSFYNNEISEKSEIFDDQFSVERPDGSNFTLKIRSTKLEDSAMYFCATLPLAGTHPDTQYFGPGTRLTVL.

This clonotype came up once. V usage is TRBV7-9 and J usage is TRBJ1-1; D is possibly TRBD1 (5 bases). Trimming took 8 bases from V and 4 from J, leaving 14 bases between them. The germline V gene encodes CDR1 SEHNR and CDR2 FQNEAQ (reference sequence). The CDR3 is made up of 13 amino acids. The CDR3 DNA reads TGTGCCAGCGGACCTCAGGGCGGCACTGAAGCTTTCTTT. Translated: CASGPQGGTEAFF.

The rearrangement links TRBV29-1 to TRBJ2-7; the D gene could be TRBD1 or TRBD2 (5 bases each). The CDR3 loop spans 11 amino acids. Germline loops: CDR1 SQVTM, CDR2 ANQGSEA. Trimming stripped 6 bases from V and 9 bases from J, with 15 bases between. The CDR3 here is CSVSLNGGQYF. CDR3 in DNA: TGCAGCGTGTCCCTCAATGGGGGGCAGTACTTC.

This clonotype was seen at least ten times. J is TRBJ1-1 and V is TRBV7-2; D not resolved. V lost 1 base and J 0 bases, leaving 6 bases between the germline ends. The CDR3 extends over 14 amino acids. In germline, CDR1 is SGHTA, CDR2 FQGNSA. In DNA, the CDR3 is TGTGCCAGCAGCTTAGTGACGTTGAACACTGAAGCTTTCTTT. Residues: CASSLVTLNTEAFF.

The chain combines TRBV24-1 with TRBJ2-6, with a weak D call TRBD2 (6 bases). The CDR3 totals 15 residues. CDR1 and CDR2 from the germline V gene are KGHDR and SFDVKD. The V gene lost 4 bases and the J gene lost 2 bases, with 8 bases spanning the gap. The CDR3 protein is CATSEGEAGANVLTF. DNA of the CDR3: TGTGCCACCAGTGAAGGGGAGGCTGGGGCCAACGTCCTGACTTTC.

The CDR3, as DNA: TGTGCCAGCAGCTTAGAGGGTCCGGGCAGGGGGATAGACGAGCAGTACTTC. It is translated as CASSLEGPGRGIDEQYF. The rearrangement joins TRBV11-2 to TRBJ2-7; TRBD1 matches at 7 bases. With 0 bases clipped from V and 5 bases from J, the junction kept 13 bases outside the gene matches. The CDR3 totals 17 residues. Germline V CDR1 and CDR2: SGHAT, FQNNGV.

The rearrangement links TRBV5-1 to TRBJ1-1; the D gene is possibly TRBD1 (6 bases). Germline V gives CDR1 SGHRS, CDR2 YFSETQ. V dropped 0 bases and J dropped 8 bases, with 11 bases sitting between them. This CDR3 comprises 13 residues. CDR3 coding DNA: TGCGCCAGCAGCTTGGGACGGGGGCCCGAAGCTTTCTTT. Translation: CASSLGRGPEAFF.

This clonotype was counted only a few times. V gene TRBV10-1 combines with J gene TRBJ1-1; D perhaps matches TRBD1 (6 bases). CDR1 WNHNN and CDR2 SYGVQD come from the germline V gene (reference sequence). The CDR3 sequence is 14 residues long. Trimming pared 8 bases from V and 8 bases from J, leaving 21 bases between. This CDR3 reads CASAPSTGYGEAFF. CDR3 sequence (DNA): TGCGCCAGCGCCCCTTCAACAGGGTACGGAGAAGCTTTCTTT.

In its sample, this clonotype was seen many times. The DNA for the CDR3 is TGTGCCAGCAGCCCATCACGGGGGGGCGGAGGGCAGTACTTC. It encodes CASSPSRGGGGQYF. V gene TRBV9 combines with J gene TRBJ2-7, with 8 bases fitting TRBD2. Germline CDR1 is SGDLS and CDR2 is YYNGEE. The CDR3 length is 14 residues. The ends lost 4 bases at V and 9 bases at J; junction bases unmatched: 12.

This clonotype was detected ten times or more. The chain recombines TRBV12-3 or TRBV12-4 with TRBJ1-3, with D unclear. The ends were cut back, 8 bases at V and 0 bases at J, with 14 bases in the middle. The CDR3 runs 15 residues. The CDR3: CASRAPSFSGNTIYF. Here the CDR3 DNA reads TGTGCCAGCCGGGCCCCCTCCTTCTCTGGAAACACCATATATTTT.

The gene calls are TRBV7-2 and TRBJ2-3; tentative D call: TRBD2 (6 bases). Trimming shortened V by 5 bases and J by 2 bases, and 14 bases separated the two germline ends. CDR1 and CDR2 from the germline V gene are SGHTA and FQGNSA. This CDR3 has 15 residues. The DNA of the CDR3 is TGTGCCAGCAGCCCCCTCGGGACTCCCACAGATACGCAGTATTTT. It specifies CASSPLGTPTDTQYF. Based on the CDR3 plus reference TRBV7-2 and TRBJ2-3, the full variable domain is GAGVSQSPSNKVTEKGKDVELRCDPISGHTALYWYRQSLGQGLEFLIYFQGNSAPDKSGLPSDRFSAERTGGSVSTLTIQRTQQEDSAVYLCASSPLGTPTDTQYFGPGTRLTVL.

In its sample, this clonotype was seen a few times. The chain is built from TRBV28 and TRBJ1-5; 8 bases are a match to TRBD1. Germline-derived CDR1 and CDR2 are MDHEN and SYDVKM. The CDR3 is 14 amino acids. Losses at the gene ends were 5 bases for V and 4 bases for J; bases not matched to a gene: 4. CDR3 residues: CASSQTGVNQPQHF. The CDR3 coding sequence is TGTGCCAGCAGTCAGACAGGGGTTAATCAGCCCCAGCATTTT.

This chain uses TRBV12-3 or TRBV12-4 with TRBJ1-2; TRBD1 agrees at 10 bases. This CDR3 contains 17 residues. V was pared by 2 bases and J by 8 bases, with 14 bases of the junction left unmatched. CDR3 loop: CASSLRATGGFSDGYTF. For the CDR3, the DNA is TGTGCCAGCAGTTTAAGGGCGACAGGGGGCTTTTCCGACGGCTACACCTTC.